This TCR beta chain appears in the sequencing data of a study of beta chain features in type 1 diabetes. This CDR3 has 14 amino acids. Germline V CDR1 and CDR2: MNHEY, SMNVEV (reference sequence). V lost 4 bases, J lost 16 bases, and 15 bases stayed unmatched. TCRB transcripts that were expressed got sequenced, as all of the isolated RNA had been reverse transcribed. Sequenced naive, central memory and regulatory T cell samples produced an average of roughly 3.9 million reads. Sequenced by immunoSEQ multiplex PCR; TCRdb stores in-frame clones only, minus some. The sample holds roughly 400,000 clones, 9.6% seen once. The study's findings and limits: Moderate yet significant TCRB CDR3 shortening was seen in Type 1 diabetes patients in all four CD4+ subsets. Since sequencing was performed on cDNA, cells with high TCR expression could be over-represented.

This clone has a handful of counts. As yet, its antigen is unknown. Sorted populations all had greater than 95% purity. The V gene is TRBV27, the J gene TRBJ2-1, with 8 positions matching TRBD1. The sequenced sample consisted of central memory CD4+ T cells from blood. The sequence derives from a man aged 30 to 45 with type 1 diabetes. CDR3 nucleotide sequence: TGTGCCAGCAGTTCCCAGGGGGCGGGTAGCCTTGGATTCTTC. This sequence encodes CASSSQGAGSLGFF.